Listed below are T cell receptor beta chains from one sample, sequenced in a study of patients with pleural tuberculosis. TCRdb reprocessed the reads with MiXCR, giving one entry per CDR3 protein. Among approximately 53,000 distinct CDR3 sequences listed, approximately 7.5% were seen once. These receptor sequences come from a human donor with pleural tuberculosis. The CDR3 runs from the conserved cysteine through the conserved F or W. D genes are given only for firm matches. Clone size is given for some rows only: seen once, a few or many times, or a class if the clone is expanded.

j_gene: TRBJ2-4
abundance: many
v_gene: TRBV12-3/TRBV12-4
d_gene: .
CDR3nt: TGTGCCAGCAGTTTACAGGGGGCCAAAAACATTCAGTACTTC
CDR3aa: CASSLQGAKNIQYF

j_gene: TRBJ2-1
abundance: .
v_gene: TRBV11-1
d_gene: TRBD1
CDR3nt: TGTGCCAGCAGCCCGACAGGGGTCAATGAGCAGTTCTTC
CDR3aa: CASSPTGVNEQFF

j_gene: TRBJ1-1
abundance: many
v_gene: TRBV20-1
d_gene: TRBD1
CDR3nt: TGCAGTGCTAGGGAGACAGGGGGACTTGGGACTGAAGCTTTCTTT
CDR3aa: CSARETGGLGTEAFF

j_gene: TRBJ2-7
abundance: .
v_gene: TRBV2
d_gene: .
CDR3nt: TGTGCCAGCAGTGAAGCCCGCAGGGTCGCCTACGAGCAGTACTTC
CDR3aa: CASSEARRVAYEQYF

j_gene: TRBJ2-7
abundance: .
v_gene: TRBV5-1
d_gene: .
CDR3nt: TGCGCCAGCAGCTTGGGTGCGGTCGGGAGAGATAGATTCTACGAGCAGTACTTC
CDR3aa: CASSLGAVGRDRFYEQYF

j_gene: TRBJ1-2
abundance: many
v_gene: TRBV19
d_gene: .
CDR3nt: TGTGCCAGTAGTATTTTCGGGAATCCGGATGGCTACACCTTC
CDR3aa: CASSIFGNPDGYTF

j_gene: TRBJ1-1
abundance: many
v_gene: TRBV19
d_gene: .
CDR3nt: TGTGCCAGTAGTATTCGGGGGGAAACTGAAGCTTTCTTT
CDR3aa: CASSIRGETEAFF

j_gene: TRBJ1-5
abundance: many
v_gene: TRBV19
d_gene: .
CDR3nt: TGTGCCAGTACGGGGCTGTACGGGCAGCCCCAGCATTTT
CDR3aa: CASTGLYGQPQHF

j_gene: TRBJ2-1
abundance: many
v_gene: TRBV11-2
d_gene: TRBD1
CDR3nt: TGTGCCAGCAGCTTACAGACAGGGGGGTTAGAGTTCTTC
CDR3aa: CASSLQTGGLEFF

j_gene: TRBJ2-1
abundance: many
v_gene: TRBV6-2/TRBV6-3
d_gene: .
CDR3nt: TGTGCCAGCAGTTACGCGACTAGGGCTGATGCTGATGAGCAGTTCTTC
CDR3aa: CASSYATRADADEQFF

j_gene: TRBJ2-1
abundance: .
v_gene: TRBV29-1
d_gene: .
CDR3nt: TGCAGCGTGCAGGGGGGTGGGGGTTGGTTCTTC
CDR3aa: CSVQGGGGWFF

j_gene: TRBJ2-3
abundance: many
v_gene: TRBV20-1
d_gene: .
CDR3nt: TGCAGTGCTAGTCCACCTTTAGCGGACTCTAGCACAGATACGCAGTATTTT
CDR3aa: CSASPPLADSSTDTQYF

j_gene: TRBJ1-4
abundance: many
v_gene: TRBV4-1
d_gene: .
CDR3nt: TGCGCCAGCAGCTCCCGGGCCCAGGAAACTAATGAAAAACTGTTTTTT
CDR3aa: CASSSRAQETNEKLFF

j_gene: TRBJ1-2
abundance: many
v_gene: TRBV11-1
d_gene: .
CDR3nt: TGTGCCAGCAGACCAGTCGGGAGTTTCCACGCCTATGGCTACACCTTC
CDR3aa: CASRPVGSFHAYGYTF

j_gene: TRBJ2-7
abundance: many
v_gene: TRBV11-1
d_gene: TRBD2
CDR3nt: TGTGCCAGCAGCTTAGGGGATAGCGGGAGCTCCTACGAGCAGTACTTC
CDR3aa: CASSLGDSGSSYEQYF

j_gene: TRBJ1-2
abundance: many
v_gene: TRBV2
d_gene: .
CDR3nt: TGTGCCAGCAGTTACAACTATGGCTACACCTTC
CDR3aa: CASSYNYGYTF

j_gene: TRBJ2-3
abundance: few
v_gene: TRBV12-3/TRBV12-4
d_gene: .
CDR3nt: TGTGCCAGCAGTTTAGGCATTTCCACAGATACGCAGTATTTT
CDR3aa: CASSLGISTDTQYF

j_gene: TRBJ2-5
abundance: many
v_gene: TRBV10-3
d_gene: .
CDR3nt: TGTGCCATCAGTGGGACAGCTCAAGAGACCCAGTACTTC
CDR3aa: CAISGTAQETQYF

j_gene: TRBJ1-1
abundance: many
v_gene: TRBV12-3/TRBV12-4
d_gene: .
CDR3nt: TGTGCCAGCAGCCTCGTCTCTGTGAACACTGAAGCTTTCTTT
CDR3aa: CASSLVSVNTEAFF

j_gene: TRBJ2-7
abundance: many
v_gene: TRBV20-1
d_gene: .
CDR3nt: TGCAGTGCTCGACTCTACTACGAGCAGTACTTC
CDR3aa: CSARLYYEQYF

j_gene: TRBJ2-1
abundance: many
v_gene: TRBV10-2
d_gene: .
CDR3nt: TGCGCCAGCAGTGGTGATAGTTGGGGCAATGAGCAGTTCTTC
CDR3aa: CASSGDSWGNEQFF

j_gene: TRBJ2-3
abundance: many
v_gene: TRBV20-1
d_gene: .
CDR3nt: TGCAGTGCTAGAGATGTAGCGGGCACAGATACGCAGTATTTT
CDR3aa: CSARDVAGTDTQYF

j_gene: TRBJ1-2
abundance: many
v_gene: TRBV4-1
d_gene: TRBD1
CDR3nt: TGCGCCAGCACGGGGACAGGTGGAGGCTACACCTTC
CDR3aa: CASTGTGGGYTF

j_gene: TRBJ2-3
abundance: many
v_gene: TRBV2
d_gene: .
CDR3nt: TGTGCCAGCAGTGTGCGGCAGACCGGAGATACGCAGTATTTT
CDR3aa: CASSVRQTGDTQYF

j_gene: TRBJ2-1
abundance: many
v_gene: TRBV12-3/TRBV12-4
d_gene: TRBD2
CDR3nt: TGTGCCAGCAGCAACCTAGCGGGGCCCAATGAGCAGTTCTTC
CDR3aa: CASSNLAGPNEQFF

j_gene: TRBJ1-1
abundance: once
v_gene: TRBV2
d_gene: .
CDR3nt: TGTGCCAGCACCCAGGGCGGATCGAGCACTGAAGCTTCCTTT
CDR3aa: CASTQGGSSTEASF

j_gene: TRBJ2-3
abundance: many
v_gene: TRBV27
d_gene: .
CDR3nt: TGTGCCAGCAGTTTAATCGTGGCGGATACGCAGTATTTT
CDR3aa: CASSLIVADTQYF

j_gene: TRBJ2-1
abundance: few
v_gene: TRBV11-1
d_gene: .
CDR3nt: TGTGCCAGCAGCTTAAGTCCCGGTGGCAATGAGCAGTTCTTC
CDR3aa: CASSLSPGGNEQFF

j_gene: TRBJ2-5
abundance: .
v_gene: TRBV19
d_gene: .
CDR3nt: TGTGCCAGTAGTATTGTCGGGGGTTGGCAAGAGACCCAGTACTTC
CDR3aa: CASSIVGGWQETQYF

j_gene: TRBJ1-2
abundance: .
v_gene: TRBV11-2
d_gene: .
CDR3nt: TGTGCCAGCAGCTTAGGGGAAGATCGGAGCTATGGCTACACCTTC
CDR3aa: CASSLGEDRSYGYTF

j_gene: TRBJ2-7
abundance: .
v_gene: TRBV18
d_gene: .
CDR3nt: TGTGCCAGCTCACCAACAGTTATCGGCGTGTACGAGCAGTGCTTC
CDR3aa: CASSPTVIGVYEQCF

j_gene: TRBJ1-5
abundance: many
v_gene: TRBV7-3
d_gene: .
CDR3nt: TGTGCCAGCAGCTTAACTCCGGGTAACTTTTATAGCAATCAGCCCCAGCATTTT
CDR3aa: CASSLTPGNFYSNQPQHF

j_gene: TRBJ1-1
abundance: many
v_gene: TRBV28
d_gene: .
CDR3nt: TGTGCCAGCAGTTCCCCCTCAGACAGCCTGAACACTGAAGCTTTCTTT
CDR3aa: CASSSPSDSLNTEAFF